This entry lists 26 T cell receptor beta chains sequenced from one sample in a study of cytomegalovirus exposure and HLA in healthy donors (dated 2017 in TCRdb). The receptor library was made with the immunoSEQ multiplex PCR assay. The multiplex PCR relied on a mix of 60 forward primers for TCR Vbeta segments and 13 reverse primers for TCR Jbeta segments. Entries here come from immuneACCESS through TCRdb and include only in-frame sequences with V and J called. Some clones fail to appear in such tables; in the studies checked, an unresolved V gene covers under half of the shortfall, and the cause of the remainder is unknown. Here the sample has about 150,000 clones; approximately 70% occur a single time. The leading ten clones occupy 1.6% of the sample. Sequenced input: PBMCs. The origin of the receptors is a human donor in good health.

This clone has more than one count but fewer than ten. The V gene is TRBV5-4, the J gene TRBJ1-2; the match to TRBD1 covers 9 bases. The V gene end was trimmed by 4 bases and the J gene end by 4 bases; junction bases not matched to a gene: 8. This CDR3 has 15 amino acids. CDR1 and CDR2 from the germline V gene are SGHNT and YYREEE (reference sequence). The CDR3 sequence: CASSIGTGYPYGYTF. The DNA for the CDR3 is TGTGCCAGCAGCATCGGGACAGGGTACCCCTATGGCTACACCTTC.

The V gene is TRBV9, the J gene TRBJ2-7; D is possibly TRBD2 (5 bases). This CDR3 is built from 15 residues. The germline V gene has CDR1 SGDLS and CDR2 YYNGEE. Between the trimmed V and J ends, which lost 2 bases and 2 bases, there was a span of 14 bases. The CDR3 nucleotides read TGTGCCAGCAGCGTGGACCCCTCGGAGGCCTACGAGCAGTACTTC. It translates to CASSVDPSEAYEQYF. The full variable domain, rest sourced from reference TRBV9 and TRBJ2-7, is DSGVTQTPKHLITATGQRVTLRCSPRSGDLSVYWYQQSLDQGLQFLIQYYNGEERAKGNILERFSAQQFPDLHSELNLSSLELGDSALYFCASSVDPSEAYEQYFGPGTRLTVT.

The chain uses TRBV7-2 and TRBJ2-5; 10 bases line up with TRBD2. The CDR3 has 16 amino acids. CDR1 and CDR2 (germline): SGHTA, FQGNSA. Trimming at V came to 4 bases and at J to 2 bases, leaving 7 bases not matched to a gene. The CDR3, as DNA: TGTGCCAGCAGCTCTCTACTGACTAGCGGGCAAGAGACCCAGTACTTC. Amino acids: CASSSLLTSGQETQYF.

A single count supports this clone. V and J are TRBV7-3 and TRBJ2-1; TRBD2 agrees at 15 bases. The length of the CDR3 is 15 residues. In germline, CDR1 is SGHTA, CDR2 FQGTGA. Germline trimming cut 4 bases from V and 7 bases from J; bases unmatched to any gene: 2. CDR3 residues: CASSSGTSGRNEQFF. For the CDR3, the DNA is TGTGCCAGCAGCTCCGGGACTAGCGGGAGGAATGAGCAGTTCTTC.

The rearrangement uses TRBV11-2 and TRBJ2-1, with TRBD1 matching over 10 bases. The CDR3 consists of 13 residues. The J segment lost 7 bases and the V segment lost 5 bases, leaving 2 bases of the junction unmatched. CDR1 SGHAT and CDR2 FQNNGV come from the germline V gene. CDR3 residues: CASSKGQGNEQFF. The CDR3 coding sequence is TGTGCCAGCAGCAAGGGACAGGGGAATGAGCAGTTCTTC.

The J gene is TRBJ2-7, the V gene TRBV7-2, with 12 bases lining up with TRBD2. The junction had 7 bases not matched to a gene; V was cut back by 2 bases and J by 5 bases. Per the germline V gene, CDR1 is SGHTA and CDR2 is FQGNSA. The CDR3 loop spans 16 amino acids. The CDR3 nucleotides are TGTGCCAGCAGCTTAATCGGGTCTAGCGGGAGGGACGAGCAGTACTTC. It codes for CASSLIGSSGRDEQYF.

This chain uses TRBV6-5 with TRBJ2-3, with TRBD1 matching over 8 bases. After removal of 2 bases from V and 3 bases from J, the junction contained 1 base not matched to a gene. The CDR3 totals 14 residues. Per germline, CDR1 MNHEY and CDR2 SVGAGI. The CDR3 is CASSYDRGTDTQYF. The CDR3 DNA is TGTGCCAGCAGTTACGACAGGGGTACAGATACGCAGTATTTT.

Points on this clone: Other nucleotide sequences from this sample produce the same CDR3. The chain has TRBV5-1 and TRBJ2-2, with D hard to call. Looked up from germline, CDR1 is SGHRS and CDR2 is YFSETQ. CDR3 size: 17 residues. V shed 0 bases and J shed 4 bases, with 16 bases lying between them. CDR3 nucleotides: TGCGCCAGCAGCTTGGGAAGCGAACGAGGTGGCACCGGGGAGCTGTTTTTT. This translates into CASSLGSERGGTGELFF.

The gene calls are TRBV19 and TRBJ2-7, with 8 bases matching TRBD2. J was trimmed by 6 bases and V by 2 bases; bases with no gene match: 9. The CDR3 is 15 amino acids. Germline assignment: CDR1 LNHDA and CDR2 SQIVND (reference sequence). The CDR3 loop is CASSILAGGGGEQYF. The DNA of the CDR3 is TGTGCCAGTAGTATACTGGCGGGAGGAGGGGGCGAGCAGTACTTC. The variable domain in full, with the rest retrieved from reference TRBV19 and TRBJ2-7, is DGGITQSPKYLFRKEGQNVTLSCEQNLNHDAMYWYRQDPGQGLRLIYYSQIVNDFQKGDIAEGYSVSREKKESFPLTVTSAQKNPTAFYLCASSILAGGGGEQYFGPGTRLTVT.

This clone was counted a single time. The chain has TRBV27 and TRBJ2-1; 8 positions agree with TRBD2. CDR1 is MNHEY and CDR2 is SMNVEV in the germline V gene (reference sequence). V gave up 5 bases and J gave up 9 bases; unmatched junction bases: 9. This CDR3 spans 14 amino acids. The CDR3 protein is CASSIQRESGEQFF. In DNA, the CDR3 is TGTGCCAGCAGTATCCAGCGGGAGTCTGGTGAGCAGTTCTTC.

The V call is TRBV4-3, the J call TRBJ1-1, with D possibly being TRBD1 (5 bases). The V and J ends lost 2 bases and 1 base respectively, with 5 bases between them. This CDR3 contains 13 residues. Germline lookup yields CDR1 LGHNA and CDR2 YSLEER. The CDR3 DNA sequence: TGCGCCAGCAGCCAAACAGGGAACACTGAAGCTTTCTTT. Amino acids: CASSQTGNTEAFF.

The rearrangement joins TRBV18 to TRBJ2-5; 8 nucleotides match TRBD1. With 3 bases clipped from V and 4 bases from J, the junction kept 7 bases outside the gene matches. The CDR3 is 15 residues long. Germline CDR1 and CDR2: KGHSH and LQKENI. The DNA of the CDR3 is TGTGCCAGCTCACCGGCCAGGGGGCGGTCAGAGACCCAGTACTTC. Protein: CASSPARGRSETQYF.

The V and J genes are TRBV6-5 and TRBJ2-5, with 7 bases identical to TRBD2. Germline V lookup: CDR1 MNHEY, CDR2 SVGAGI. The CDR3 is 13 residues long. Trimming removed 9 bases from V and 9 bases from J; junction bases left unmatched: 13. The CDR3 DNA reads as TGTGCCAGTACGAGAGGACTGGGAGGGGCCCAGTACTTC. It encodes CASTRGLGGAQYF.

In nucleotides, the CDR3 is TGTGCCAGCAGCCACCAACTCTGGGACAGGGTAATCCAGTACTTC. As protein: CASSHQLWDRVIQYF. The rearrangement links TRBV6-5 to TRBJ2-5; 9 bases are shared with TRBD1. CDR1 MNHEY and CDR2 SVGAGI come from the germline V gene. Germline trimming cut 6 bases from V and 10 bases from J; bases unmatched to any gene: 15. The length of the CDR3 is 15 residues.

The chain uses TRBV9 and TRBJ1-2; D call uncertain. Deletions cut 0 bases from V and 5 bases from J, with 8 bases between. CDR1 is SGDLS, CDR2 YYNGEE, per germline. There are 13 residues in the CDR3. DNA for the CDR3: TGTGCCAGCAGCGTAGCCGGTTTGTATGGCTACACCTTC. This gives the protein CASSVAGLYGYTF.

The DNA of the CDR3 is TGTGCCAGCAGTTTATCCACAGCCCTTGAAGCTTTCTTT. As protein: CASSLSTALEAFF. The chain combines TRBV27 with TRBJ1-1; D is unresolved. Trimming cost V 0 bases and J 7 bases, with 9 bases left between them. The germline V gene has CDR1 MNHEY and CDR2 SMNVEV (reference sequence). This CDR3 is built from 13 residues.

The sample holds a few counts of this clone. The rearrangement joins TRBV2 to TRBJ1-2; 9 bases are a match to TRBD1. The CDR3 loop spans 12 amino acids. The ends lost 6 bases at V and 7 bases at J; junction bases unmatched: 3. CDR1 and CDR2 (germline): SNHLY, FYNNEI. The CDR3 loop is CASSQDRGGYTF. As DNA, the CDR3 is TGTGCCAGCAGCCAGGACAGGGGTGGCTACACCTTC.

This clone was found a few times. The chain carries TRBV5-1 and TRBJ2-7; 7 positions agree with TRBD2. Per the germline V gene, CDR1 is SGHRS and CDR2 is YFSETQ. V shed 2 bases and J 6 bases; nucleotides not matched to a gene: 5. This CDR3 has 13 residues. Here the CDR3 reads CASSFLGGIEQYF. CDR3 nucleotide sequence: TGCGCCAGCAGCTTTCTGGGGGGGATCGAGCAGTACTTC. The entire variable domain, with the rest obtained from reference TRBV5-1 and TRBJ2-7, is as follows: KAGVTQTPRYLIKTRGQQVTLSCSPISGHRSVSWYQQTPGQGLQFLFEYFSETQRNKGNFPGRFSGRQFSNSRSEMNVSTLELGDSALYLCASSFLGGIEQYFGPGTRLTVT.

The chain is built from TRBV5-4 and TRBJ2-5, with no clear D. Germline CDR1 and CDR2: SGHNT and YYREEE (reference sequence). Trimming cost V 4 bases and J 1 base, with 8 bases left between them. The CDR3 is made up of 13 amino acids. The CDR3 protein is CASSPPSQETQYF. CDR3 DNA: TGTGCCAGCAGCCCCCCCAGCCAAGAGACCCAGTACTTC.

The J gene is TRBJ2-2, the V gene TRBV7-3; the D gene is possibly TRBD1 (5 bases). Germline V gene sequence: CDR1 SGHTA, CDR2 FQGTGA. Trimming took 8 bases from V and 2 from J, leaving 12 bases between them. This CDR3 comprises 14 residues. As DNA, the CDR3 is TGTGCCAGCGGCGAAGGGGCAAACACCGGGGAGCTGTTTTTT. Translation gives CASGEGANTGELFF.

This clone was seen a few times. Written as DNA, the CDR3 is TGTGCCAGTAGTATACCTGGACAGATGAATCAGCCCCAGCATTTT. Its protein product is CASSIPGQMNQPQHF. The chain recombines TRBV19 with TRBJ1-5; possibly TRBD1 for D (6 bases). The CDR3 spans 15 residues. In germline, CDR1 is LNHDA, CDR2 SQIVND (reference sequence). The V and J ends lost 2 bases and 4 bases respectively, with 12 bases between them.

The chain recombines TRBV28 with TRBJ2-5; tentatively, D is TRBD2 (5 bases). Germline assignment: CDR1 MDHEN and CDR2 SYDVKM. Trimming stripped 4 bases from V and 4 bases from J, with 13 bases between. This CDR3 contains 14 residues. The chain's CDR3 is CASSSLVSPETQYF. CDR3 DNA sequence: TGTGCCAGCAGTTCACTAGTCTCCCCAGAGACCCAGTACTTC. The variable domain in full, with the rest retrieved from reference TRBV28 and TRBJ2-5, is DVKVTQSSRYLVKRTGEKVFLECVQDMDHENMFWYRQDPGLGLRLIYFSYDVKMKEKGDIPEGYSVSREKKERFSLILESASTNQTSMYLCASSSLVSPETQYFGPGTRLLVL.

There are a few counts of this clone. The rearrangement links TRBV2 to TRBJ2-7; the D is unclear. There are 11 residues in the CDR3. The germline V gene encodes CDR1 SNHLY and CDR2 FYNNEI. V was shortened by 9 bases and J by 2 bases, with 8 bases between the two germline ends. The CDR3 here is CASSSPYEQYF. Here the CDR3 DNA reads TGTGCCAGTTCATCCCCCTACGAGCAGTACTTC.

A few counts support this clone. The DNA of the CDR3 is TGTGCCATCAGCCTGCAGACAGGGGCTGGGTTAGATGGCTACACCTTC. Translation gives CAISLQTGAGLDGYTF. The chain has TRBV10-3 and TRBJ1-2; TRBD1 matches at 8 bases. J lost 6 bases, V lost 6 bases, and 15 bases had no gene match. CDR3 length: 16 amino acids. Germline V gene lookup returns CDR1 ENHRY and CDR2 SYGVKD.

The chain uses TRBV11-2 and TRBJ1-1; D not certain. Trimming pared 3 bases from V and 1 base from J, leaving 12 bases between. The germline CDR1 and CDR2 sequences are SGHAT and FQNNGV. This CDR3 region has 15 residues. The CDR3 sequence: CASSFGSGSNTEAFF. CDR3 sequence (DNA): TGTGCCAGCAGCTTCGGGTCCGGGTCGAACACTGAAGCTTTCTTT.

V and J are TRBV28 and TRBJ2-1; D remains ambiguous. V was trimmed by 3 bases and J by 1 base, leaving 7 bases between them. The V gene's germline CDR1 is MDHEN and CDR2 SYDVKM. This CDR3 has 14 residues. In DNA form, the CDR3 reads TGTGCCAGCAGTTTTGCGGCATCCTACAATGAGCAGTTCTTC. Its protein product is CASSFAASYNEQFF.